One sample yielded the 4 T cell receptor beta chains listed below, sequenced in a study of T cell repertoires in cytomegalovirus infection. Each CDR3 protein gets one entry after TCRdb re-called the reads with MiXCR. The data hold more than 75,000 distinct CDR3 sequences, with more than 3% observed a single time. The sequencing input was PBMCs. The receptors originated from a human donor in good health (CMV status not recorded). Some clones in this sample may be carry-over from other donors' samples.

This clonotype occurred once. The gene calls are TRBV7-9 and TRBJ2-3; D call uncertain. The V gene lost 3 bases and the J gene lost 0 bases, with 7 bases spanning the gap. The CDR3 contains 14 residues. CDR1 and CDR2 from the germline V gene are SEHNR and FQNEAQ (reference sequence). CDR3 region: CASSLATSTDTQYF. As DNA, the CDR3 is TGTGCCAGCAGCTTGGCTACTAGCACAGATACGCAGTATTTT.

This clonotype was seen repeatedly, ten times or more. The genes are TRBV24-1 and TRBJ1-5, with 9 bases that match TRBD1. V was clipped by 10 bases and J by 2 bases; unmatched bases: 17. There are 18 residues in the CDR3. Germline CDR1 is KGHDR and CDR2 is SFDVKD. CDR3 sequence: CATSSGTGRTYRNQPQHF. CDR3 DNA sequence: TGTGCCACTTCATCCGGGACAGGGCGCACCTACCGCAATCAGCCCCAGCATTTT.

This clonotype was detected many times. The CDR3 spells CASRPWGGPNQPQHF. The CDR3 DNA reads TGTGCCAGCAGGCCGTGGGGGGGTCCTAATCAGCCCCAGCATTTT. J is TRBJ1-5 and V is TRBV6-5, with a weak D call TRBD1 (5 bases). V lost 6 bases and J 4 bases, leaving 16 bases between the germline ends. Germline loops: CDR1 MNHEY, CDR2 SVGAGI. CDR3 length: 15 amino acids.

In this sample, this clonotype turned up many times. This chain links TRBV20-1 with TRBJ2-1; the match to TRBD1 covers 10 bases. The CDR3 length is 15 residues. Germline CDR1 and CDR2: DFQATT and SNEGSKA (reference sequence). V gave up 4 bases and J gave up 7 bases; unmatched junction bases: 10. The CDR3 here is CSATSGTGVLNEQFF. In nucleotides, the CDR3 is TGCAGTGCTACCTCCGGGACAGGGGTTTTGAATGAGCAGTTCTTC.